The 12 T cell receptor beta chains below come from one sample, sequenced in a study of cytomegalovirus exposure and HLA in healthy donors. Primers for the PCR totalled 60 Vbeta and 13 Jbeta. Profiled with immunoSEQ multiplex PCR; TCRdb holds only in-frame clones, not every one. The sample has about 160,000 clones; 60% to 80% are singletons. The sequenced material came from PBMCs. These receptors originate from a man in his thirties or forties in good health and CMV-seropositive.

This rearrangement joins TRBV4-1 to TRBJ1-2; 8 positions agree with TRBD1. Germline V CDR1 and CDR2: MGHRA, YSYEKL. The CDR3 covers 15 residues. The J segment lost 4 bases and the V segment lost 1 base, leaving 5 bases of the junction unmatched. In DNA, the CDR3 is TGCGCCAGCAGCCAAGCTCCAGGGGGCGGCTATGGCTACACCTTC. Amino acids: CASSQAPGGGYGYTF.

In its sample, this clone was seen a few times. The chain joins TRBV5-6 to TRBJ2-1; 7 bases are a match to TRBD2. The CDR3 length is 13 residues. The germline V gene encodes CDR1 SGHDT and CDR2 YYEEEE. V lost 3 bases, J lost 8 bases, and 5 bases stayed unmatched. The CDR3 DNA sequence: TGTGCCAGCAGCTGGGAGGGGACCGATGAGCAGTTCTTC. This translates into CASSWEGTDEQFF.

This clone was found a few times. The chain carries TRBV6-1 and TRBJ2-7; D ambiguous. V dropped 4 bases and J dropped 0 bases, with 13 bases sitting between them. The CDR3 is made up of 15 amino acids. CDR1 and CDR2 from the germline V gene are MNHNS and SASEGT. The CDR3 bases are TGTGCCAGCAGTGCATTAACACGGAGCTCCTACGAGCAGTACTTC. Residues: CASSALTRSSYEQYF.

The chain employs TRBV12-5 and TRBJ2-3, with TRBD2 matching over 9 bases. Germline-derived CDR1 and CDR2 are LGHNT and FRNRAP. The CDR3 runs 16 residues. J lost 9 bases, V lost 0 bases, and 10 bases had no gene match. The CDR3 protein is CASGLVEASGELTQYF. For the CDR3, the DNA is TGTGCTAGTGGTTTGGTAGAGGCTAGCGGGGAGCTGACGCAGTATTTT.

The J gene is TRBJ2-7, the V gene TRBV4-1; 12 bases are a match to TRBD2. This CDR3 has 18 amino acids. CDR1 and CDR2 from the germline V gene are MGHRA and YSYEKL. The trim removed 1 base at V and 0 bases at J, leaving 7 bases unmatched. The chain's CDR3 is CASSQVWTSGDSSYEQYF. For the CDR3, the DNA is TGCGCCAGCAGCCAAGTCTGGACTAGCGGGGATTCCTCCTACGAGCAGTACTTC.

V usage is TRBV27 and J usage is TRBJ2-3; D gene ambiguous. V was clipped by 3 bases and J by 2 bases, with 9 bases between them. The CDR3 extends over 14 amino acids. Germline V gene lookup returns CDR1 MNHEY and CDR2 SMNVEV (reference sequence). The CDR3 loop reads CASSLARHTDTQYF. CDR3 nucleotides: TGTGCCAGCAGTTTGGCCAGGCACACAGATACGCAGTATTTT.

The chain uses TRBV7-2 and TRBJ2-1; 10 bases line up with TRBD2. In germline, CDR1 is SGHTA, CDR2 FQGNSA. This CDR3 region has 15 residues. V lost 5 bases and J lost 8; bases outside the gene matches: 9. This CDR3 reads CASSTSSGGNHEQFF. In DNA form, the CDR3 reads TGTGCCAGCAGCACCTCTAGCGGGGGTAACCATGAGCAGTTCTTC.

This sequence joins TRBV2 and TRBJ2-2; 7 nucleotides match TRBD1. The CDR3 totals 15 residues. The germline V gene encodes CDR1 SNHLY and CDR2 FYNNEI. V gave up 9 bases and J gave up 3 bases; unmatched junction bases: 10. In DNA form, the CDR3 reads TGTGCCAGAGAGGGTGGGCAGGGGGACACCGGGGAGCTGTTTTTT. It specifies CAREGGQGDTGELFF. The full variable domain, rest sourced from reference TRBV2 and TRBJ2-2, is EPEVTQTPSHQVTQMGQEVILRCVPISNHLYFYWYRQILGQKVEFLVSFYNNEISEKSEIFDDQFSVERPDGSNFTLKIRSTKLEDSAMYFCAREGGQGDTGELFFGEGSRLTVL.

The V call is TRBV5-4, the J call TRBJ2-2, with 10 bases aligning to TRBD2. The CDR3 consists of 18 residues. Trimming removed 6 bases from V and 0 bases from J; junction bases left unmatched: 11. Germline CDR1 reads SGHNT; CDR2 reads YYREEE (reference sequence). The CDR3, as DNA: TGTGCCAGCACCTTCTGGGCTAGCGGGGGAACGAACACCGGGGAGCTGTTTTTT. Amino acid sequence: CASTFWASGGTNTGELFF. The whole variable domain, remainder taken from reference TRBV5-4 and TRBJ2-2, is ETGVTQSPTHLIKTRGQQVTLRCSSQSGHNTVSWYQQALGQGPQFIFQYYREEENGRGNFPPRFSGLQFPNYSSELNVNALELDDSALYLCASTFWASGGTNTGELFFGEGSRLTVL.

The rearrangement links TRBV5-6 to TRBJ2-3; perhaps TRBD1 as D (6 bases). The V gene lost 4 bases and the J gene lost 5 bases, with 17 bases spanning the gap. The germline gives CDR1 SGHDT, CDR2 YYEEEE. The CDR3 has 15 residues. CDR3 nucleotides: TGTGCCAGCAGCCTGGAGGTCACAGGGAGAGATACGCAGTATTTT. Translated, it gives CASSLEVTGRDTQYF.

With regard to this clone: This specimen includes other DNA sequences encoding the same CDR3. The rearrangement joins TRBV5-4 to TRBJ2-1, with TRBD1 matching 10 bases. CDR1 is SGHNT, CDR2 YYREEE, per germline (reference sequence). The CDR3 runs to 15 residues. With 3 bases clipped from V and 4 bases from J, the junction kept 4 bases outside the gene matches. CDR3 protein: CASSSRDRGYNEQFF. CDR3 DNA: TGTGCCAGCAGCTCCCGGGACAGGGGTTACAATGAGCAGTTCTTC.

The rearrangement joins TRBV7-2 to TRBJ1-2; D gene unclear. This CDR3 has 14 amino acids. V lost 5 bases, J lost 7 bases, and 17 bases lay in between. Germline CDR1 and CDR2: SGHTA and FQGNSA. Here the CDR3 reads CASSPSPLDLGYTF. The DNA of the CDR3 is TGTGCCAGCAGCCCTAGCCCCCTAGACCTTGGCTACACCTTC.